This is a list of T cell receptor beta chains from one sample in a study of T cells of healthy individuals. TCRdb called the 5' RACE reads again in MiXCR, with one record for every CDR3 protein. Here the sample spans over 40,000 distinct CDR3 sequences, approximately 4.9% being singletons. The receptors originated from a human donor in good health. The CDR3 runs from the conserved cysteine through the conserved F or W. The order of the fields is clone size, D gene, V gene, J gene, CDR3 protein, CDR3 DNA. D genes are given only for firm matches. Some rows mark clone size as missing; the rest say once, few, many or name a class of expanded clone.

abundance: -; d_gene: TRBD1; v_gene: TRBV19; j_gene: TRBJ2-7; CDR3aa: CASTLKPGQAYEQYF; CDR3nt: TGTGCCAGTACCCTGAAACCGGGACAGGCCTACGAGCAGTACTTC
abundance: many; d_gene: -; v_gene: TRBV20-1; j_gene: TRBJ2-2; CDR3aa: CSARDQSDGELFF; CDR3nt: TGCAGTGCTAGAGATCAGTCCGACGGGGAGCTGTTTTTT
abundance: few; d_gene: -; v_gene: TRBV5-1; j_gene: TRBJ1-5; CDR3aa: CASSLDSGTNQPQHF; CDR3nt: TGCGCCAGCAGCTTGGATTCGGGAACAAATCAGCCCCAGCATTTT
abundance: many; d_gene: TRBD1; v_gene: TRBV27; j_gene: TRBJ2-2; CDR3aa: CASSPRTGTLVTGELFF; CDR3nt: TGTGCCAGCAGTCCTAGGACAGGAACTTTGGTCACCGGGGAGCTGTTTTTT
abundance: -; d_gene: -; v_gene: TRBV6-6; j_gene: TRBJ1-1; CDR3aa: CASTGRYGTEAFF; CDR3nt: TGTGCCAGCACCGGACGGTATGGTACTGAAGCTTTCTTT
abundance: many; d_gene: TRBD1; v_gene: TRBV20-1; j_gene: TRBJ2-1; CDR3aa: CSAGQGVYNEQFF; CDR3nt: TGCAGTGCTGGACAGGGCGTCTACAATGAGCAGTTCTTC
abundance: many; d_gene: TRBD2; v_gene: TRBV5-1; j_gene: TRBJ2-5; CDR3aa: CASSRARLAIEETQYF; CDR3nt: TGCGCCAGCAGCCGCGCCCGACTAGCGATTGAGGAGACCCAGTACTTC
abundance: many; d_gene: -; v_gene: TRBV19; j_gene: TRBJ2-1; CDR3aa: CASSPGLLNPSSYNEQFF; CDR3nt: TGTGCCAGTAGTCCGGGACTTCTAAATCCCAGCTCCTACAATGAGCAGTTCTTC
abundance: many; d_gene: -; v_gene: TRBV12-3/TRBV12-4; j_gene: TRBJ1-2; CDR3aa: CASSPGDSGGNNYGYTF; CDR3nt: TGTGCCAGCAGTCCCGGAGATTCGGGGGGGAATAACTATGGCTACACCTTC
abundance: -; d_gene: -; v_gene: TRBV18; j_gene: TRBJ2-7; CDR3aa: CASSPREGQAYEQYF; CDR3nt: TGTGCCAGCTCACCAAGGGAGGGACAGGCCTACGAGCAGTACTTC
abundance: -; d_gene: -; v_gene: TRBV2; j_gene: TRBJ1-1; CDR3aa: CASSEHPVGAFF; CDR3nt: TGTGCCAGCAGTGAACATCCTGTTGGAGCTTTCTTT
abundance: many; d_gene: -; v_gene: TRBV2; j_gene: TRBJ1-1; CDR3aa: CASSPRVQMNTEAFF; CDR3nt: TGTGCCAGCAGCCCCCGGGTGCAGATGAACACTGAAGCTTTCTTT
abundance: -; d_gene: -; v_gene: TRBV15; j_gene: TRBJ1-6; CDR3aa: CATSRAISGNSPLHF; CDR3nt: TGTGCCACCAGCAGAGCGATTAGCGGAAATTCACCCCTCCACTTT